This T cell receptor beta chain stems from a study of cytomegalovirus exposure and HLA in healthy donors. Overall study: For the roughly 400 genotyped donors, roughly 80% fell within the Caucasian-associated ancestry cluster. Study results and limitations: As was reported, the HLA-A and HLA-B alleles of most subjects were accurately predicted from TCR beta sequences. TCR beta V segments were, for the most part, productive about 87% or about 30% of the time in an earlier analysis. Later work showed greater clonal expansion in HLA-associated TCR beta chains than in equally common others.

The CDR3 totals 17 residues. The germline CDR1 and CDR2 sequences are SGDLS and YYNGEE. The germline V and J ends were trimmed by 3 bases and 4 bases, with 22 bases remaining between them. The primer mix had 60 Vbeta and 13 Jbeta primers. Libraries were prepared by immunoSEQ multiplex PCR; TCRdb keeps only in-frame clonotypes and omits some of them. The sample lists over 150,000 clones, about 80% seen once, with approximately 4.5% in the top ten. Points on this clone: Its antigen is undetermined.

The sequencing sample was made of PBMCs. This sequence joins TRBV9 and TRBJ1-2; D may be TRBD1 (5 bases). The origin of this receptor is a man aged 25 to 40 in good health and CMV-seronegative. The CDR3 here is CASSGGNEEEEGYGYTF. CDR3 in DNA: TGTGCCAGCAGCGGGGGGAATGAGGAGGAGGAGGGCTATGGCTACACCTTC.